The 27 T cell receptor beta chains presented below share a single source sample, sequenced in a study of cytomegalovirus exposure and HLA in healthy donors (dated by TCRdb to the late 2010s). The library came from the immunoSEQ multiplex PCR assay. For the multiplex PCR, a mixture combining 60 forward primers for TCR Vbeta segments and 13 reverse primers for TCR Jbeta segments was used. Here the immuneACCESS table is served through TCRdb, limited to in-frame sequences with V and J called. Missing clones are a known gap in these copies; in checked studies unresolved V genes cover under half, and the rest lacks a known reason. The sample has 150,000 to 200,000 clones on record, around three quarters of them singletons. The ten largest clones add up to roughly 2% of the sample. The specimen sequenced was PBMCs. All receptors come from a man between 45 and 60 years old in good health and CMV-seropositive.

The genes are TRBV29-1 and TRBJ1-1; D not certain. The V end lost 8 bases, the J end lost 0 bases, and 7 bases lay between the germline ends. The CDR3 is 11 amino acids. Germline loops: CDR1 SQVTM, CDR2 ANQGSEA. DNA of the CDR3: TGCAGCTCCCGTATGAACACTGAAGCTTTCTTT. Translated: CSSRMNTEAFF.

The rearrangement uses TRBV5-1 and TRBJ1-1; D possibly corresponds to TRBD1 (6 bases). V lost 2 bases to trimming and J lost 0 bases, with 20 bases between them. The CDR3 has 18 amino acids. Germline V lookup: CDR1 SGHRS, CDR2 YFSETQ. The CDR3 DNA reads TGCGCCAGCAGCTTCGACCGATGGGAACAGGGCTTGAACACTGAAGCTTTCTTT. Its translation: CASSFDRWEQGLNTEAFF.

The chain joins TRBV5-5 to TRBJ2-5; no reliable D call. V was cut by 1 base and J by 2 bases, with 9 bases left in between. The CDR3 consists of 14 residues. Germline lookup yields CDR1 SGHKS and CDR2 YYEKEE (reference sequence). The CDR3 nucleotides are TGTGCCAGCAGCTTGAGAACAGTACAAGAGACCCAGTACTTC. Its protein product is CASSLRTVQETQYF. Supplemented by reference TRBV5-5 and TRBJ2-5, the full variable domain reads DAGVTQSPTHLIKTRGQQVTLRCSPISGHKSVSWYQQVLGQGPQFIFQYYEKEERGRGNFPDRFSARQFPNYSSELNVNALLLGDSALYLCASSLRTVQETQYFGPGTRLLVL.

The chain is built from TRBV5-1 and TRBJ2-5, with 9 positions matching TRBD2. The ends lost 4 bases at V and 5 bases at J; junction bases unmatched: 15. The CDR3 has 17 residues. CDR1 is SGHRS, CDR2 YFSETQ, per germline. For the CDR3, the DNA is TGCGCCAGCAGCATTCAAGGTAGCGGGGGTGGTCCGGAGACCCAGTACTTC. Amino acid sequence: CASSIQGSGGGPETQYF.

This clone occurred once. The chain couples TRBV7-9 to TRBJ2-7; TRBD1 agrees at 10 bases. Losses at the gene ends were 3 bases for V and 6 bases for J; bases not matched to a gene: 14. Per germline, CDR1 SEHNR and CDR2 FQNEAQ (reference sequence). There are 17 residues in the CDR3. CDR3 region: CASSFGAEGQGVGEQYF. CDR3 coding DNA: TGTGCCAGCAGCTTCGGTGCTGAAGGACAGGGGGTAGGCGAGCAGTACTTC.

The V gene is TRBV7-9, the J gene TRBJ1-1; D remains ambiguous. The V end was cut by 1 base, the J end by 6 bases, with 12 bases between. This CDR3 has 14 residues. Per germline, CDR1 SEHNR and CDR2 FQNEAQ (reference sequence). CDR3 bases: TGTGCCAGCAGCTTAGTCAGTCCGTTCCCTGAAGCTTTCTTT. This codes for CASSLVSPFPEAFF.

The CDR3 DNA reads as TGCGCCAGCAGCTTGGAGGGGACCTACAATGAGCAGTTCTTC. It yields the protein CASSLEGTYNEQFF. The gene calls are TRBV5-1 and TRBJ2-1; tentative D call: TRBD1 (5 bases). The V end was cut by 0 bases, the J end by 2 bases, with 6 bases between. CDR3 size: 14 residues. The germline CDR1 and CDR2 sequences are SGHRS and YFSETQ.

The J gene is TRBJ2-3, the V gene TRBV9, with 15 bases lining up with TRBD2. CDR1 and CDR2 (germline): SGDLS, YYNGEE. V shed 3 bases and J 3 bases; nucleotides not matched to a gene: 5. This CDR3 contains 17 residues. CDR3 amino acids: CASSAGLAGGTTDTQYF. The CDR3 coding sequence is TGTGCCAGCAGCGCTGGACTAGCGGGGGGGACGACAGATACGCAGTATTTT.

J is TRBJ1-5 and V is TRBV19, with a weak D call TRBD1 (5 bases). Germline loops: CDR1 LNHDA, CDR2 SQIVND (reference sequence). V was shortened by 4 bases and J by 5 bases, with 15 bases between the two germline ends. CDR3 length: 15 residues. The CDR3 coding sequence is TGTGCCAGTAGTAGCCTTGGACAAAACCATCAGCCCCAGCATTTT. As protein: CASSSLGQNHQPQHF.

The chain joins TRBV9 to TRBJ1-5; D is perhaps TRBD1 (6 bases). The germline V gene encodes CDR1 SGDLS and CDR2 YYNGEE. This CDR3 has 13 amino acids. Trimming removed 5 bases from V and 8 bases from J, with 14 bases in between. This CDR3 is CASSDGQTEPQHF. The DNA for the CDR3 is TGTGCCAGCAGTGATGGACAGACGGAGCCCCAGCATTTT. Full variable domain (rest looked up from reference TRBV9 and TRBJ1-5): DSGVTQTPKHLITATGQRVTLRCSPRSGDLSVYWYQQSLDQGLQFLIQYYNGEERAKGNILERFSAQQFPDLHSELNLSSLELGDSALYFCASSDGQTEPQHFGDGTRLSIL.

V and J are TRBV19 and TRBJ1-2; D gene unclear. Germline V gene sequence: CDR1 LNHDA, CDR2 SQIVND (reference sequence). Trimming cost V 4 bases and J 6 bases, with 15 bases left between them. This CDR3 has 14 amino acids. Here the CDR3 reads CASSTPRQVHGYTF. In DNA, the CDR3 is TGTGCCAGTAGTACCCCCCGGCAGGTCCATGGCTACACCTTC. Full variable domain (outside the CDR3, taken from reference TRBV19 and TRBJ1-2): DGGITQSPKYLFRKEGQNVTLSCEQNLNHDAMYWYRQDPGQGLRLIYYSQIVNDFQKGDIAEGYSVSREKKESFPLTVTSAQKNPTAFYLCASSTPRQVHGYTFGSGTRLTVV.

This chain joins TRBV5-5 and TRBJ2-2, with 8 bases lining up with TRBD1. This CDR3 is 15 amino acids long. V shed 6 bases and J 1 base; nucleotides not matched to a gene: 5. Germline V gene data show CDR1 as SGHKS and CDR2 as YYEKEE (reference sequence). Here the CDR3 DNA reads TGTGCCAGCAACGGACAGGGATTGAACACCGGGGAGCTGTTTTTT. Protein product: CASNGQGLNTGELFF.

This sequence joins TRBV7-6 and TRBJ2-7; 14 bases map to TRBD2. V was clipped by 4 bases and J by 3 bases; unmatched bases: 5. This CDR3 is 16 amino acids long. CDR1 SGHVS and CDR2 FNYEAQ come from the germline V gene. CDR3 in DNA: TGTGCCAGCAGCTCCACCGGGACTAGCGGGGGCTACGAGCAGTACTTC. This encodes CASSSTGTSGGYEQYF.

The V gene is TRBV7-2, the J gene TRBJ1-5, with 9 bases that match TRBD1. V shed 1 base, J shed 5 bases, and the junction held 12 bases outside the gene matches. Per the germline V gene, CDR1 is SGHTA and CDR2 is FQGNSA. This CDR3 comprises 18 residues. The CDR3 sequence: CASSLDLDRGTRDQPQHF. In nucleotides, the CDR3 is TGTGCCAGCAGCTTAGACCTGGACAGGGGAACCCGAGATCAGCCCCAGCATTTT.

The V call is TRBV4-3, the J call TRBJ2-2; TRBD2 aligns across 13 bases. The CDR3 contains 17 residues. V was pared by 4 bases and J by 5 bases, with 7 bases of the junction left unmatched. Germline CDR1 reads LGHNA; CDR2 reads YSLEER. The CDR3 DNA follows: TGCGCCAGCAGCCGCCGGACTAGCGGGGGTCGAACCGGGGAGCTGTTTTTT. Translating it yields CASSRRTSGGRTGELFF.

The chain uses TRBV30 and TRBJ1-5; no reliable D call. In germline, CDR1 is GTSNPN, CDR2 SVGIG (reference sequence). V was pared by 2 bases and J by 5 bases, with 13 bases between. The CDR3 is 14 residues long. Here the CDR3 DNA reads TGTGCCTGGAGTCTATTCGGTGTCGATCAGCCCCAGCATTTT. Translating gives CAWSLFGVDQPQHF.

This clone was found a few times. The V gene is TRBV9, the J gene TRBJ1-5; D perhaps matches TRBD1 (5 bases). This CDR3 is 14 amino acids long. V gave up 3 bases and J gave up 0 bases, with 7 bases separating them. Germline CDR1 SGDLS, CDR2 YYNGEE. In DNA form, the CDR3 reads TGTGCCAGCAGCGCGACAGTTAGCAATCAGCCCCAGCATTTT. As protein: CASSATVSNQPQHF.

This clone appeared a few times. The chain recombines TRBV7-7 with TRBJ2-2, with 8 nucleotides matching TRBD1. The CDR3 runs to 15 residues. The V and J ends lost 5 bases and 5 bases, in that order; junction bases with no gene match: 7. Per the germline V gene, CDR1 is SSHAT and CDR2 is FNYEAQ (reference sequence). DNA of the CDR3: TGTGCCAGCAGCCTCGGACAGGGTTTAACCGGGGAGCTGTTTTTT. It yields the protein CASSLGQGLTGELFF. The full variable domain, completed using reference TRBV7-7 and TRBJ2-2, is GAGVSQSPRYKVTKRGQDVTLRCDPISSHATLYWYQQALGQGPEFLTYFNYEAQPDKSGLPSDRFSAERPEGSISTLTIQRTEQRDSAMYRCASSLGQGLTGELFFGEGSRLTVL.

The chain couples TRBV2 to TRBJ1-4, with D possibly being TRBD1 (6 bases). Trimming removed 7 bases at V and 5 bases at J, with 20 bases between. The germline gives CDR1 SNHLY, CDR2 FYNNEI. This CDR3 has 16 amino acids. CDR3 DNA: TGTGCCAGCATTCATGGACAGCCTGCCGGGAATGAAAAACTGTTTTTT. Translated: CASIHGQPAGNEKLFF.

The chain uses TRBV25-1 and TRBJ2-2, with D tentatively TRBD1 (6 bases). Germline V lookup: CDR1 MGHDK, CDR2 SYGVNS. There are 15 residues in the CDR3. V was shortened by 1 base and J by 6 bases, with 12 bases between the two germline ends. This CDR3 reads CASSESGVLPGELFF. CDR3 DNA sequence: TGTGCCAGCAGTGAATCAGGGGTTCTGCCCGGGGAGCTGTTTTTT.

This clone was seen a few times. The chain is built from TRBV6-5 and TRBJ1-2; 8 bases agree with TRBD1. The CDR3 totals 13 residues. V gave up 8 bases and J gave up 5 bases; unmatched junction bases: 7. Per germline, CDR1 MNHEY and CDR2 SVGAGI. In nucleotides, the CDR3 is TGTGCCAGCCACCGACAGGGGAGTTATGGCTACACCTTC. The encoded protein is CASHRQGSYGYTF.

In nucleotides, the CDR3 is TGCGCCAGCAGCCTAAGACAGGGGGCAACCGGGGAGCTGTTTTTT. Translated: CASSLRQGATGELFF. This chain uses TRBV5-1 with TRBJ2-2, with TRBD1 matching 10 bases. With V trimmed by 4 bases and J by 5 bases, 5 bases remained unmatched. This CDR3 has 15 amino acids. Germline V CDR1 and CDR2: SGHRS, YFSETQ.

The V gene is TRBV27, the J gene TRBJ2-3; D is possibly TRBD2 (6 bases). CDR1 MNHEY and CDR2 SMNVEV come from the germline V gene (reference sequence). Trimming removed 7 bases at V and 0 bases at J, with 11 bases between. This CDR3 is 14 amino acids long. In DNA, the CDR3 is TGTGCCAGCAAGGCGGGATCTAGCACAGATACGCAGTATTTT. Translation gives CASKAGSSTDTQYF.

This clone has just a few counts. The CDR3 reads CASSQGQGGTGELFF. For the CDR3, the DNA is TGTGCCAGCAGCCAAGGTCAGGGTGGGACCGGGGAGCTGTTTTTT. The gene calls are TRBV4-2 and TRBJ2-2; maybe TRBD1 (5 bases). Trimming took 1 base from V and 5 from J, leaving 11 bases between them. CDR1 and CDR2 from the germline V gene are LGHNA and YNFKEQ. CDR3 size: 15 residues.

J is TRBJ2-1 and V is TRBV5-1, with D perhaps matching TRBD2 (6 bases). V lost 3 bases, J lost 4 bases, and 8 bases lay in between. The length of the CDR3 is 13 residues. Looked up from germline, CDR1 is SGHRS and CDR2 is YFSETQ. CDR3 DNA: TGCGCCAGCAGCTCGGGACTGTACAATGAGCAGTTCTTC. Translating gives CASSSGLYNEQFF.

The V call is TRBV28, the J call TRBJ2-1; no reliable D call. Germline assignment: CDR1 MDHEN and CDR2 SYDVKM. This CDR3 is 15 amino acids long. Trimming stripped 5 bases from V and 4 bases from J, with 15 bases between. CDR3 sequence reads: CASSPEAGAYNEQFF. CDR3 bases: TGTGCCAGCAGTCCCGAAGCAGGCGCGTACAATGAGCAGTTCTTC. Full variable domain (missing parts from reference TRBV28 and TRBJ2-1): DVKVTQSSRYLVKRTGEKVFLECVQDMDHENMFWYRQDPGLGLRLIYFSYDVKMKEKGDIPEGYSVSREKKERFSLILESASTNQTSMYLCASSPEAGAYNEQFFGPGTRLTVL.

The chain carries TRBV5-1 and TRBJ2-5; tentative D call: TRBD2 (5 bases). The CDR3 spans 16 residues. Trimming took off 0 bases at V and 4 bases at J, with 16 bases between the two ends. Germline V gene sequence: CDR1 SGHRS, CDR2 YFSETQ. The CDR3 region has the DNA TGCGCCAGCAGCTTGGCCGGACTGGGCCCTGCAGAGACCCAGTACTTC. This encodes CASSLAGLGPAETQYF.